This T cell receptor (beta chain) was sequenced for a study of beta chain features in type 1 diabetes. All of the isolated RNA was reverse transcribed, so expressed TCRB transcripts were sequenced. Clones were read by immunoSEQ multiplex PCR, and TCRdb kept only the in-frame ones, dropping some. The sample shows roughly 700,000 clones, under 15% of them seen only once. Germline V gives CDR1 GTSNPN, CDR2 SVGIG (reference sequence). V lost 4 bases to trimming and J lost 5 bases, with 9 bases between them. This CDR3 region has 12 residues. Study outcomes and limitations: Any HLA effect on TCRB rearrangement was left unresolved by small sub-analyses. Type 1 diabetes patients had moderately but significantly shorter TCRB CDR3s in all four CD4+ subsets. In the patient group, naive, central memory and Treg TCRB repertoires seemed more alike than in the healthy donor group.

Details on this clone: Its antigen is undetermined.

This chain uses TRBV30 with TRBJ1-5; D not certain. Material: naive CD4+ T cells from blood. The sequence was obtained from a young man with type 1 diabetes. The CDR3 DNA is TGTGCCTGGACAGGAACTTATCAGCCCCAGCATTTT. It specifies CAWTGTYQPQHF.